The entry below describes one TCR beta chain. Its antigen is not identified. Measured with immunoSEQ multiplex PCR; TCRdb has only the in-frame clones, and not every one. The data hold around 50,000 clones, with almost 90% observed a single time. The data are from a study of PD-1 blockade in classical Hodgkin lymphoma. General study findings and limits: Underlying causes for the observed repertoire differences were not defined, possibly disease activity or prior therapy. Patients newly diagnosed and complete responders had comparable baseline diversity. Patients who initiated nivolumab within 1 year of ASCT were excluded.

Time point in this sample: cycle 4 day 1 (C4D1), after 6 weeks of nivolumab. All trial patients relapsed after autologous stem cell transplantation. The clonotype comes from a human donor with classical Hodgkin lymphoma. Here the sequenced sample was peripheral blood mononuclear cells (PBMCs), taken before the fourth cycle of nivolumab.

CDR3 protein: CASSFFGATGPGETQYF. The CDR3 DNA reads TGTGCCAGCAGCTTTTTTGGGGCGACAGGCCCAGGCGAGACCCAGTACTTC. This rearrangement joins TRBV7-3 to TRBJ2-5; TRBD1 is a possible D gene (6 bases). CDR3 length: 17 residues. V was pared by 3 bases and J by 5 bases, with 22 bases between. Per the germline V gene, CDR1 is SGHTA and CDR2 is FQGTGA.